This T cell receptor beta chain originates from a study of human T cells and chemical hapten exposure. Study as a whole: Scalp application of diphenylcyclopropenone was performed weekly in patients across the entire approximately 24-week study.

In the original workflow: Per-sample TCR counts ranged from roughly 20,000 to 750,000, median around 100,000. TCRdb redid the calling of the RACE reads with MiXCR, one entry per CDR3 protein. TCRdb, not the authors, supplied the V and J calls. The table includes about 85,000 distinct CDR3 sequences, over 6.5% detected once. V was pared by 1 base and J by 1 base, with 3 bases between. This CDR3 comprises 13 residues. The germline V gene encodes CDR1 SEHNR and CDR2 FQNEAQ (reference sequence). Stated time point: pre-sensitization, week 0. Specified treatment: therapeutic diphenylcyclopropenone sensitization with weekly scalp DPC. Patients had alopecia, were aged 18 to 70, and were not pregnant. This clonotype was picked up a small number of times. As yet, its antigen is unknown. Study-wide results and limits: DPC sensitization did not alter TCRs above 1 in 1000 frequency.

This TCR was sampled from a middle-aged man with alopecia areata. Some clones in this sample may be carry-over from other donors' samples. V and J are TRBV7-9 and TRBJ2-3, with D uncertain. Sequenced material: whole blood, taken in connection with sensitization to the hapten diphenylcyclopropenone (DPC). In nucleotides, the CDR3 is TGTGCCAGCAGCTTAGAGGGCACAGATACGCAGTATTTT. It codes for CASSLEGTDTQYF.